The source of this T cell receptor beta chain is a study of vaccination and CD4 T cells after COVID-19. Study summary: Overlapping spike peptides of SARS-CoV-2, HCoV-NL63, HCoV-OC43 and HCoV-229E were used, and cells were stimulated with them.

Comments on this clonotype: What it binds is not known.

The assay that was used to sequence DNA from cultured CD4+ T cells was the Oncomine TCR Beta short-read assay. Cultured CD4+ T cells yielded the extracted genomic DNA. TCRdb itself ran the PCR reads through MiXCR, one entry per CDR3 protein. The sample includes approximately 22,000 distinct CDR3 sequences, 62% of them seen just once. CDR1 is ENHRY, CDR2 SYGVKD, per germline. V shed 5 bases and J shed 1 base, with 9 bases lying between them. The CDR3 is made up of 13 amino acids. Treatment given: roughly ten-day PBMC culture with coronavirus spike peptide pools or control peptides (ViraFEST assay). This receptor was identified in a human donor who had recovered from COVID-19. This rearrangement joins TRBV10-3 to TRBJ2-7; D remains unclear. What was sequenced was CD4+ T cells from blood, cultured in vitro. CDR3 sequence (DNA): TGTGCCATCAGTTTCAGTGGTTCCTACGAGCAGTACTTC. Protein product: CAISFSGSYEQYF.